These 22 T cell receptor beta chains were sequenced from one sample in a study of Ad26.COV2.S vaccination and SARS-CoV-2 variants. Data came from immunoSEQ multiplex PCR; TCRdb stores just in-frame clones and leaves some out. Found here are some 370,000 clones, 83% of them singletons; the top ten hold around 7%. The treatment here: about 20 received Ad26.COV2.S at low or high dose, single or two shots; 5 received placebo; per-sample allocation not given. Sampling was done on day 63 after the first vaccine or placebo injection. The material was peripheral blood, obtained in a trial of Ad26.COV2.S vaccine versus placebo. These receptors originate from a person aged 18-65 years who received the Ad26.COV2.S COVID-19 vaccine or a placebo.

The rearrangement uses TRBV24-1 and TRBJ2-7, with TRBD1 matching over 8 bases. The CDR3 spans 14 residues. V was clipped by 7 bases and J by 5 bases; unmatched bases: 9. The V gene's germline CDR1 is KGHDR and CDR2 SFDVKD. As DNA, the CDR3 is TGTGCCACCAGCCTGACAGGGGCGAGCGACGAGCAGTACTTC. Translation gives CATSLTGASDEQYF.

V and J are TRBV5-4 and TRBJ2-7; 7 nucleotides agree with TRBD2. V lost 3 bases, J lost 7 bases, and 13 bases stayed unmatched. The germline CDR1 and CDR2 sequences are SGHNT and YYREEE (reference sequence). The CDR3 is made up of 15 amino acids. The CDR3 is CASSSPGGRNQEQYF. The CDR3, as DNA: TGTGCCAGCAGCTCCCCGGGAGGACGCAATCAAGAGCAGTACTTC. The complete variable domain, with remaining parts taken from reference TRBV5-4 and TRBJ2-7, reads ETGVTQSPTHLIKTRGQQVTLRCSSQSGHNTVSWYQQALGQGPQFIFQYYREEENGRGNFPPRFSGLQFPNYSSELNVNALELDDSALYLCASSSPGGRNQEQYFGPGTRLTVT.

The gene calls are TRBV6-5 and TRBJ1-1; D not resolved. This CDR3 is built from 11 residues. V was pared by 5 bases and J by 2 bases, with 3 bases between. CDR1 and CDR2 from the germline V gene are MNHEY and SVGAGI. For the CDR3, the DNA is TGTGCCAGCAGTCATAACACTGAAGCTTTCTTT. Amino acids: CASSHNTEAFF.

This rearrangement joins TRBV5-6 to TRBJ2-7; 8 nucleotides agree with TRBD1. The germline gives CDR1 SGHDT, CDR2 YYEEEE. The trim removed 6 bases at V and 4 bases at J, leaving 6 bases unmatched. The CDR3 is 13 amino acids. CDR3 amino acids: CASTGQGRYEQYF. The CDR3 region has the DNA TGTGCCAGCACAGGACAGGGTAGGTACGAGCAGTACTTC.

In DNA form, the CDR3 reads TGTGCCAGCACCACCTGGGTCCAGGACGGCTACACCTTC. Translation: CASTTWVQDGYTF. The V call is TRBV7-2, the J call TRBJ1-2; no clear D gene. This CDR3 spans 13 amino acids. The germline V gene has CDR1 SGHTA and CDR2 FQGNSA. V was trimmed by 7 bases and J by 8 bases, leaving 17 bases between them.

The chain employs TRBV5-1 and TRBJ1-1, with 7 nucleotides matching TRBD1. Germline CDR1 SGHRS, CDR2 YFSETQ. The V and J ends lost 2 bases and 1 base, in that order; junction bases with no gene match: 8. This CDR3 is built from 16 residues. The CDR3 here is CASSLLIRGSNTEAFF. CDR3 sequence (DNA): TGCGCCAGCAGCTTATTGATCAGGGGGTCGAACACTGAAGCTTTCTTT. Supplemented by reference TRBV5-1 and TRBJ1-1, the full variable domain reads KAGVTQTPRYLIKTRGQQVTLSCSPISGHRSVSWYQQTPGQGLQFLFEYFSETQRNKGNFPGRFSGRQFSNSRSEMNVSTLELGDSALYLCASSLLIRGSNTEAFFGQGTRLTVV.

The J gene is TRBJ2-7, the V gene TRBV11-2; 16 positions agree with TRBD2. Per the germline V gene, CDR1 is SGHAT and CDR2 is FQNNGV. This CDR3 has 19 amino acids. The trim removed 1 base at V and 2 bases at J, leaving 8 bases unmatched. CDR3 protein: CASSLVAGTSGRAPYEQYF. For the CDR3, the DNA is TGTGCCAGCAGCTTAGTAGCCGGGACTAGCGGGAGGGCTCCCTACGAGCAGTACTTC.

CDR3 loop: CATSVGSVASAEQFF. The CDR3 DNA sequence: TGTGCCACCAGTGTTGGTTCGGTGGCGTCTGCTGAGCAGTTCTTC. The rearrangement links TRBV24-1 to TRBJ2-1; D is ambiguous. Looked up from germline, CDR1 is KGHDR and CDR2 is SFDVKD. Trimming took off 5 bases at V and 9 bases at J, with 19 bases between the two ends. This CDR3 region has 15 residues.

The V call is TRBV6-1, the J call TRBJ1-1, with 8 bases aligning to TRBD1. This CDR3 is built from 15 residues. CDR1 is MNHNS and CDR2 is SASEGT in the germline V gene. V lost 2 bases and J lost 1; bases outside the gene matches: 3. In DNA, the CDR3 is TGTGCCAGCAGTGAACAGGGGGCTTCGAACACTGAAGCTTTCTTT. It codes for CASSEQGASNTEAFF.

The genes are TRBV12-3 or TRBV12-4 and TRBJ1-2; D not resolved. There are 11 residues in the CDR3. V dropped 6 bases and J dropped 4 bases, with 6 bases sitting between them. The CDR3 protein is CASRAGYGYTF. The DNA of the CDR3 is TGTGCCAGCAGGGCGGGCTATGGCTACACCTTC.

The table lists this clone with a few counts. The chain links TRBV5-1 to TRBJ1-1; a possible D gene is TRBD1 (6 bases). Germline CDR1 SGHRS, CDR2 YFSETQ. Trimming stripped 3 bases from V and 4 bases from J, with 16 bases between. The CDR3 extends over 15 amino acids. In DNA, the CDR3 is TGCGCCAGCAGCTCCTCGGAGGGGGTTACCACTGAAGCTTTCTTT. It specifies CASSSSEGVTTEAFF.

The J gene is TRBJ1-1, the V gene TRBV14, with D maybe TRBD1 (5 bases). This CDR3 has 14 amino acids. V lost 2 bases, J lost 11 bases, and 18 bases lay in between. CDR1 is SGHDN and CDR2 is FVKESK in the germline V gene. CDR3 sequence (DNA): TGTGCCAGCAGCCAAAGGGCAGTCGAGGGGACGGCTTTCTTT. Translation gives CASSQRAVEGTAFF.

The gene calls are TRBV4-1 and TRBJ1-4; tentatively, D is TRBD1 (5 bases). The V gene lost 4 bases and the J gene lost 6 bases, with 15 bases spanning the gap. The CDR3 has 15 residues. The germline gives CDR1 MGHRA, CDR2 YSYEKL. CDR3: CASSLSPGSDEKLFF. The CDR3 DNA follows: TGCGCCAGCAGCCTCAGCCCAGGGAGTGATGAAAAACTGTTTTTT.

The CDR3 bases are TGTGCCAGCAGCTTCGACAGTTCGGGTACTGAAGCTTTCTTT. Protein: CASSFDSSGTEAFF. The chain links TRBV7-9 to TRBJ1-1, with D possibly TRBD1 on 5 matching bases. V lost 3 bases to trimming and J lost 5 bases, with 13 bases between them. The CDR3 runs to 14 residues. CDR1 and CDR2 (germline): SEHNR, FQNEAQ (reference sequence).

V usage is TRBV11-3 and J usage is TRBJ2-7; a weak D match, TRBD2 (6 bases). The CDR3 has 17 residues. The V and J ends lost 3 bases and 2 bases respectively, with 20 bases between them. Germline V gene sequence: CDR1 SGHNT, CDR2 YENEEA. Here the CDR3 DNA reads TGTGCCAGCAGCTTCGCGGGGCCAACCGGGCCTCCCTACGAGCAGTACTTC. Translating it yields CASSFAGPTGPPYEQYF.

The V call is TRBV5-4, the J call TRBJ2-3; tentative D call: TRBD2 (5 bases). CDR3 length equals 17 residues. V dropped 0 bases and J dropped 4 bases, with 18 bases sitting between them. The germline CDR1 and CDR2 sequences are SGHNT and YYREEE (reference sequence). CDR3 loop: CASSLASLEDLADTQYF. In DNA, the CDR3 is TGTGCCAGCAGCTTGGCCAGCTTGGAGGACCTCGCAGATACGCAGTATTTT.

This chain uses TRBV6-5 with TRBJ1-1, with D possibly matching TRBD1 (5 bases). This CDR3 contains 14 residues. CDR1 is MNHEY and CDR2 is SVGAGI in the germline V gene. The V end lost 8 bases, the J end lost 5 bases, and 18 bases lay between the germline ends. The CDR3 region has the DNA TGTGCCAGCTTGACATCCGTAGGGGAAACTGAAGCTTTCTTT. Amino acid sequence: CASLTSVGETEAFF.

The CDR3 region has the DNA TGTGCCAGCAGTTCCTCAGGACAGCCCTACGAGCAGTACTTC. This gives the protein CASSSSGQPYEQYF. The chain is built from TRBV27 and TRBJ2-7; D is possibly TRBD1 (6 bases). Trimming removed 4 bases at V and 2 bases at J, with 12 bases between. This CDR3 region has 14 residues. Looked up from germline, CDR1 is MNHEY and CDR2 is SMNVEV (reference sequence).

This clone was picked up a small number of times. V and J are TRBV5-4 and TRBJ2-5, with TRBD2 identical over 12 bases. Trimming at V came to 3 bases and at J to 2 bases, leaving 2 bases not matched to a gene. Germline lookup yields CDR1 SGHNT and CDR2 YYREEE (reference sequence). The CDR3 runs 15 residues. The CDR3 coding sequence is TGTGCCAGCAGCTGGGGGACTAGCGGGCAAGAGACCCAGTACTTC. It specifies CASSWGTSGQETQYF. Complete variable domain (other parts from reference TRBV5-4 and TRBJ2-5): ETGVTQSPTHLIKTRGQQVTLRCSSQSGHNTVSWYQQALGQGPQFIFQYYREEENGRGNFPPRFSGLQFPNYSSELNVNALELDDSALYLCASSWGTSGQETQYFGPGTRLLVL.

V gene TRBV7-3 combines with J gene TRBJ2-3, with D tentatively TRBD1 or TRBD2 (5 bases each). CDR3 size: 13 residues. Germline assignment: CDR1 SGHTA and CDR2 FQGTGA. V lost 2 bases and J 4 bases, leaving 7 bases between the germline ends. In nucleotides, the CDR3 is TGTGCCAGCAGCTTATGGGGGTCAGATACGCAGTATTTT. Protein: CASSLWGSDTQYF.

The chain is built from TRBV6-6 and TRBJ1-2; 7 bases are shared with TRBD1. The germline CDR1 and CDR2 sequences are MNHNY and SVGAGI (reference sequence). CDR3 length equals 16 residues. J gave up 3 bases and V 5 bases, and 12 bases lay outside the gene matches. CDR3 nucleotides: TGTGCCAGCAGTCTATTCCGGGACAGCCCCGACTATGGCTACACCTTC. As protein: CASSLFRDSPDYGYTF.

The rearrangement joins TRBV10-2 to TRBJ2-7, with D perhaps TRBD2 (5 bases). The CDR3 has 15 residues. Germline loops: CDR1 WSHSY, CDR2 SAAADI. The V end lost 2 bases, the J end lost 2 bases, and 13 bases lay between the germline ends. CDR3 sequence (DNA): TGCGCCAGCAGTGAGAGAGGGTCCAAACCCTACGAGCAGTACTTC. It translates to CASSERGSKPYEQYF.